The 2 T cell receptor beta chains given below trace back to one sample, sequenced in a study of shared clonotypes between healthy human individuals. This table comes from immunoSEQ multiplex PCR, and its TCRdb copy is limited to in-frame clones, with some not included. The table includes 800,000 to 1,200,000 clones, 75% to 80% detected once. The sample consisted of memory CD4+ T cells from PBMCs. Subset: CD45RA-negative fraction. The receptors stem from a young man in good health. Some clones in this sample may be carry-over from other donors' samples.

This clone has a single count. V usage is TRBV9 and J usage is TRBJ2-1; unclear D gene. Trimming shortened V by 0 bases and J by 9 bases, and 10 bases separated the two germline ends. Germline lookup yields CDR1 SGDLS and CDR2 YYNGEE. The CDR3 has 13 amino acids. CDR3 nucleotides: TGTGCCAGCAGCGTAGTCTCGGTTGGTGAGCAGTTCTTC. Translating it yields CASSVVSVGEQFF.

This clone was counted a few times. The chain recombines TRBV5-4 with TRBJ1-2; a possible D gene is TRBD1 (5 bases). Between the trimmed V and J ends, which lost 0 bases and 0 bases, there was a span of 12 bases. The CDR3 consists of 16 residues. CDR1 is SGHNT, CDR2 YYREEE, per germline (reference sequence). This CDR3 is CASSLGAGPPNYGYTF. The DNA for the CDR3 is TGTGCCAGCAGCTTGGGAGCAGGGCCCCCTAACTATGGCTACACCTTC.